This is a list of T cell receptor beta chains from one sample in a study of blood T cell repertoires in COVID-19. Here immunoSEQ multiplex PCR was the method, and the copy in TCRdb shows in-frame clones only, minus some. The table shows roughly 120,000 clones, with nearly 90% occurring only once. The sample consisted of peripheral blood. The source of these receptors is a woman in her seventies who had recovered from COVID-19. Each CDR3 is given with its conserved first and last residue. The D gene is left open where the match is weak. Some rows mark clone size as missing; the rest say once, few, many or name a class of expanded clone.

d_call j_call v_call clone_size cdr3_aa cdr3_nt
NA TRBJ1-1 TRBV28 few CASSPPGPGGTEAFF TGTGCCAGCAGTCCCCCGGGCCCGGGGGGAACTGAAGCTTTCTTT
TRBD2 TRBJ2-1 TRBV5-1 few CASSFKLAGANEQFF TGCGCCAGCAGCTTTAAACTAGCGGGGGCAAATGAGCAGTTCTTC
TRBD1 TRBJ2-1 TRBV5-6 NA CASSLLSRGHNEQFF TGTGCCAGCAGCTTGCTTTCCAGGGGGCACAATGAGCAGTTCTTC
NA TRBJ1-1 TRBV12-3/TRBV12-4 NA CASSTRGNTEAFF TGTGCCAGCAGCACTCGAGGGAACACTGAAGCTTTCTTT
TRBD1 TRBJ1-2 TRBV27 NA CASSPGTGMGGRYGYTF TGTGCCAGCAGTCCCGGGACAGGGATGGGGGGGCGGTATGGCTACACCTTC
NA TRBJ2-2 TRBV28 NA CASSLGTFTGELFF TGTGCCAGCAGTTTGGGGACTTTCACCGGGGAGCTGTTTTTT
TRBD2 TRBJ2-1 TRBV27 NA CASSFTDLAGGPVNEQFF TGTGCCAGCAGTTTTACTGACTTAGCGGGGGGGCCGGTCAATGAGCAGTTCTTC
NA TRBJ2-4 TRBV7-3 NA CASSLGHGIGGDIQYF TGTGCCAGCAGCTTAGGTCACGGGATTGGTGGGGACATTCAGTACTTC
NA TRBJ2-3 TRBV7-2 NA CASSPFTGGPKYF TGTGCCAGCAGCCCCTTCACCGGGGGGCCTAAGTATTTT
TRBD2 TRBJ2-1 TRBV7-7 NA CASSPNGGAGEQFF TGTGCTAGCAGCCCAAACGGGGGGGCCGGCGAGCAGTTCTTC
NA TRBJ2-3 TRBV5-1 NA CASSRVLTLTDTQYF TGCGCCAGCAGCCGCGTCTTAACTCTCACAGATACGCAGTATTTT
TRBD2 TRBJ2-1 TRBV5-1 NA CASSLRAGGYNEQFF TGCGCCAGCAGCTTGCGAGCGGGAGGGTACAATGAGCAGTTCTTC
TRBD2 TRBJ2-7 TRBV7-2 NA CASSLWTSGAYEQYF TGTGCCAGCAGCCTTTGGACTAGCGGGGCCTACGAGCAGTACTTC
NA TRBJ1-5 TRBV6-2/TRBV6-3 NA CASSYGAYQPQHF TGTGCCAGCAGTTACGGTGCGTATCAGCCCCAGCATTTT
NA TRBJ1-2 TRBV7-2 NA CASSLRAGRDYGYTF TGTGCCAGCAGCTTACGGGCAGGGAGGGACTATGGCTACACCTTC
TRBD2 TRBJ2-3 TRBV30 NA CAWSVGGSDTQYF TGTGCCTGGAGTGTGGGGGGGTCCGATACGCAGTATTTT
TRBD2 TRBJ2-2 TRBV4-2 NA CASSQDRTSGRAGGELFF TGTGCCAGCAGCCAAGATAGGACTAGCGGGAGGGCCGGCGGGGAGCTGTTTTTT
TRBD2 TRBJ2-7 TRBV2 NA CASSVLAGGPGEQYF TGTGCCAGCAGTGTTCTAGCGGGGGGGCCAGGAGAGCAGTACTTC
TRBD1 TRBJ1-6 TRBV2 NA CASRGQGRNNSPLHF TGTGCCAGCAGGGGACAGGGCCGGAATAATTCACCCCTCCACTTT